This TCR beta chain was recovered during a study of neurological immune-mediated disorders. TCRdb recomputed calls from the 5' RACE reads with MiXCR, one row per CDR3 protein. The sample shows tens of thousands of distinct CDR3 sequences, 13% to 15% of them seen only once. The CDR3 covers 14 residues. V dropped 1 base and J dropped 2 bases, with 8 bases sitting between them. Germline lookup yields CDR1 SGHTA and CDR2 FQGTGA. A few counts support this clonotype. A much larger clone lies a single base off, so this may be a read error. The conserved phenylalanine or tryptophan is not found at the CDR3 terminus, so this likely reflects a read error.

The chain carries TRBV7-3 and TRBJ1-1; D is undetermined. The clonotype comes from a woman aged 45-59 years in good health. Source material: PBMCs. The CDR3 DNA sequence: TGTGCCAGCAGCTTAAACCCAGGCAACACTGAAGCTTTCTTA. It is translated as CASSLNPGNTEAFL.